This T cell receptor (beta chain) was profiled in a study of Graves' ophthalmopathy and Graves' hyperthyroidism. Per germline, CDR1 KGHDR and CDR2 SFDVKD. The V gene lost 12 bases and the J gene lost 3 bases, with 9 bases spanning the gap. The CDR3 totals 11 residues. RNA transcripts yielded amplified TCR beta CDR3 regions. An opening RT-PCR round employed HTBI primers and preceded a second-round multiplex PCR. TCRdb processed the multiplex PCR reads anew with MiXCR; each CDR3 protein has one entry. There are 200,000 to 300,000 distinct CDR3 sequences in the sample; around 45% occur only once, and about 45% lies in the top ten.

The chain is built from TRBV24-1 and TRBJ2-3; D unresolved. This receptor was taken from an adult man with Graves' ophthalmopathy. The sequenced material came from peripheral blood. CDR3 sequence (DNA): TGTGCCTCAGGAAATACAGATACGCAGTATTTT. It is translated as CASGNTDTQYF.